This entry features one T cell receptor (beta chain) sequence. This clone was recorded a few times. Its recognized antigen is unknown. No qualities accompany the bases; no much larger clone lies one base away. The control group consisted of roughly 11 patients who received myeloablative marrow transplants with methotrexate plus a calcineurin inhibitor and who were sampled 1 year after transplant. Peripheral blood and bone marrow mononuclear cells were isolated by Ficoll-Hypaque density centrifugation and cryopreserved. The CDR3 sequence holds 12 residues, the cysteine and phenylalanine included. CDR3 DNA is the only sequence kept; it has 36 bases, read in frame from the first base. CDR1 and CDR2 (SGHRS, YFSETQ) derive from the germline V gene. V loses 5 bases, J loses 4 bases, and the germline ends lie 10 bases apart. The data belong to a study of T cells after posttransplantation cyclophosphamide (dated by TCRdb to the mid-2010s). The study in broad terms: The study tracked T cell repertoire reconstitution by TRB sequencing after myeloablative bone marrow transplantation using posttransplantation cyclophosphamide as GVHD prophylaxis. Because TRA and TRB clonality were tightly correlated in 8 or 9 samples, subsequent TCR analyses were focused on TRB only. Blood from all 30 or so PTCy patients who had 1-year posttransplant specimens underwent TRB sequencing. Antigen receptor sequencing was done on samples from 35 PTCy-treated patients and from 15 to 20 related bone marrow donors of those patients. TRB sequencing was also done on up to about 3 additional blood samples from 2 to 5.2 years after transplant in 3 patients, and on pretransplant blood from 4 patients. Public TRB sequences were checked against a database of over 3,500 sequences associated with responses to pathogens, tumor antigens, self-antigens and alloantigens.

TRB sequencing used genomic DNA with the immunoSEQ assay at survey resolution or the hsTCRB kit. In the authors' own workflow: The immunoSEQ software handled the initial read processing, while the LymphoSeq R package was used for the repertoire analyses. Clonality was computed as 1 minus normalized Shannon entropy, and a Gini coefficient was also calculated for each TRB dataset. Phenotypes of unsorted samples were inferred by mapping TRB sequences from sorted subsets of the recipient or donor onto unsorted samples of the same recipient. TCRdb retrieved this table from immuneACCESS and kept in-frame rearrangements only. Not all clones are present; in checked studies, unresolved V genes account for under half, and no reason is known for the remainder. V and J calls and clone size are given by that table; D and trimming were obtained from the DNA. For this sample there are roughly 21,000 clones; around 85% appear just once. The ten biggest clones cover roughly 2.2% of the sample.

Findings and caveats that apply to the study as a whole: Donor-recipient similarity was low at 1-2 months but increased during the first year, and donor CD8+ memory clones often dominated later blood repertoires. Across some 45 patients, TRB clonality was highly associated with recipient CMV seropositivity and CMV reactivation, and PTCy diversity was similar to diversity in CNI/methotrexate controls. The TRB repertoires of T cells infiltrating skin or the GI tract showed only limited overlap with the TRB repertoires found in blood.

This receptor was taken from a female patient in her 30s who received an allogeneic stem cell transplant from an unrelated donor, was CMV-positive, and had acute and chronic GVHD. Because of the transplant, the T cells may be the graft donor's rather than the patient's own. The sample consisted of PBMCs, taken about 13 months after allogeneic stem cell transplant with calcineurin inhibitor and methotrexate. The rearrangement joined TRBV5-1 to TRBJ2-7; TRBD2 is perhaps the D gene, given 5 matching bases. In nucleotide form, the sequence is TGCGCCAGCAGGAGAGAGGGTTACGAGCAGTACTTC. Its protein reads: CASRREGYEQYF.